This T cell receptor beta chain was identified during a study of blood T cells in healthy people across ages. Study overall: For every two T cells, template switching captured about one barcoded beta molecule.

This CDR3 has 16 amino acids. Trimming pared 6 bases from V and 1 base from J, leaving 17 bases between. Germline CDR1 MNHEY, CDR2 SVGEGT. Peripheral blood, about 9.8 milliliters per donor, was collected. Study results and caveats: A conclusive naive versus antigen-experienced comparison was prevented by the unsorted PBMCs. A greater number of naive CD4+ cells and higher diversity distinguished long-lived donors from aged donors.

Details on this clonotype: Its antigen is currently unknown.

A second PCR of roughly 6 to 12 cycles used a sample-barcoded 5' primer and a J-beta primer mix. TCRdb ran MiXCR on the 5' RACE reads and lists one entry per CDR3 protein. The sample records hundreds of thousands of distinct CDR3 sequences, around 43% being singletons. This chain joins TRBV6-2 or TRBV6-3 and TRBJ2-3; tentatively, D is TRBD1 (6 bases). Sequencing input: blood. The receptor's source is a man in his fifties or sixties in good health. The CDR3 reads CASRDRRGVGTDTQYF. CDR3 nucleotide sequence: TGTGCCAGCAGAGATCGCAGGGGTGTTGGCACAGATACGCAGTATTTT.